The 23 T cell receptor beta chains in this list originate from one sample, sequenced in a study of blood T cells in healthy people across ages. Primers used in a second PCR of about 7 to 12 cycles were a sample-barcoded 5' primer and a J-beta primer mix. TCRdb reanalysed the 5' RACE reads using MiXCR and keeps one entry per CDR3 protein. This sample has about 810,000 distinct CDR3 sequences, with roughly 40% found just once. Sequenced material: blood. The receptor set was obtained from a young man in good health.

Only one count was recorded for this clonotype. The CDR3 nucleotides are TGTGCCAGCAGCCCGGACGGGTTTGAGAACGGGGAGCTGTTTTTT. Translation: CASSPDGFENGELFF. The chain combines TRBV13 with TRBJ2-2; D is undetermined. The germline gives CDR1 PRHDT, CDR2 FYEKMQ (reference sequence). CDR3 length equals 15 residues. V was clipped by 5 bases and J by 7 bases, with 17 bases between them.

The V call is TRBV7-2, the J call TRBJ1-1, with 10 bases fitting TRBD1. CDR1 SGHTA and CDR2 FQGNSA come from the germline V gene. V shed 5 bases and J 5 bases; nucleotides not matched to a gene: 8. The CDR3 sequence is 15 residues long. DNA for the CDR3: TGTGCCAGCAGCGACCGACAGGGGGCGCGTACTGAAGCTTTCTTT. Amino acids: CASSDRQGARTEAFF.

This sequence joins TRBV5-8 and TRBJ1-1; tentatively, D is TRBD1 (5 bases). Germline V gene sequence: CDR1 SGHTS, CDR2 YDEGEE. The germline V and J ends were trimmed by 5 bases and 10 bases, with 27 bases remaining between them. The CDR3 loop spans 16 amino acids. This CDR3 is CASSIPVDRQELLAFF. CDR3 DNA sequence: TGTGCCAGCAGTATCCCCGTAGACAGACAAGAGTTACTAGCTTTCTTT.

This clonotype was seen a few times. The chain carries TRBV12-3 or TRBV12-4 and TRBJ1-4; D not certain. The CDR3 loop spans 17 amino acids. Trimming took off 6 bases at V and 3 bases at J, with 20 bases between the two ends. For the CDR3, the DNA is TGTGCCAGCAGCACCACGGACGACGGGAGTGCTAATGAAAAACTGTTTTTT. As protein: CASSTTDDGSANEKLFF.

The V call is TRBV14, the J call TRBJ2-5; either TRBD1 or TRBD2 may supply D (5 bases each). The ends were cut back, 5 bases at V and 11 bases at J, with 21 bases in the middle. CDR3 length: 14 amino acids. The V gene's germline CDR1 is SGHDN and CDR2 FVKESK. The CDR3 loop reads CASSNRGPSNEQYF. The CDR3, as DNA: TGTGCCAGCAGCAACCGGGGCCCTAGCAATGAGCAGTACTTC.

This clonotype came up a few times. The chain joins TRBV11-1 to TRBJ2-3, with D maybe TRBD1 (8 bases). V was clipped by 4 bases and J by 2 bases, with 19 bases between them. Germline V gene data show CDR1 as SGHAT and CDR2 as FQDESV (reference sequence). The CDR3 extends over 17 amino acids. CDR3 coding DNA: TGTGCCAGCAGCTCCGGACGGACAGGGAGGGCCACAGATACGCAGTATTTT. Its protein is CASSSGRTGRATDTQYF.

This clonotype was detected only a few times. The chain recombines TRBV7-3 with TRBJ1-1; 10 bases agree with TRBD1. J lost 4 bases, V lost 5 bases, and 13 bases had no gene match. This CDR3 region has 17 residues. CDR1 is SGHTA, CDR2 FQGTGA, per germline. CDR3 nucleotide sequence: TGTGCCAGCAGCGACGGACAGGGGGATAGTCGCGGCACTGAAGCTTTCTTT. Protein product: CASSDGQGDSRGTEAFF.

This clonotype was seen only a few times. V usage is TRBV12-3 or TRBV12-4 and J usage is TRBJ1-3; D gene uncertain. This CDR3 spans 14 amino acids. The germline V and J ends were trimmed by 7 bases and 0 bases, with 10 bases remaining between them. Written as DNA, the CDR3 is TGTGCCAGCACCTACGGCGACTCTGGAAACACCATATATTTT. It is translated as CASTYGDSGNTIYF.

This clonotype was seen only a few times. The chain has TRBV20-1 and TRBJ2-6, with TRBD1 identical over 7 bases. The germline V gene has CDR1 DFQATT and CDR2 SNEGSKA (reference sequence). Trimming at V came to 5 bases and at J to 4 bases, leaving 8 bases not matched to a gene. The CDR3 has 15 residues. The CDR3 DNA reads as TGCAGTGCTCGAGCGCGGACAGGCGGGGCCAACGTCCTGACTTTC. The encoded protein is CSARARTGGANVLTF.

The chain uses TRBV6-5 and TRBJ2-1; D perhaps matches TRBD2 (7 bases). CDR3 length: 18 amino acids. The V gene's germline CDR1 is MNHEY and CDR2 SVGAGI. Trimming stripped 2 bases from V and 3 bases from J, with 20 bases between. The DNA of the CDR3 is TGTGCCAGCAGTTACCCGAGGGAAGGGGGGAGGGGCTACAATGAGCAGTTCTTC. As protein: CASSYPREGGRGYNEQFF.

This clonotype has just a few counts. This chain connects TRBV12-3 or TRBV12-4 to TRBJ1-6, with D unresolved. The V and J ends lost 3 bases and 0 bases respectively, with 6 bases between them. The CDR3 covers 15 residues. The CDR3 DNA follows: TGTGCCAGCAGTTTCGGCAGCTCCTATAATTCACCCCTCCACTTT. Residues: CASSFGSSYNSPLHF.

On this clonotype: A much larger clonotype is one base distant, so this may be a read error. For the CDR3, the DNA is TGTGCCATTCCAGCCCCGAGCTCCTACAATGAGCGGTTCTTC. This encodes CAIPAPSSYNERFF. The genes are TRBV12-3 or TRBV12-4 and TRBJ2-1, with unresolved D. CDR3 length: 14 amino acids.

This clonotype was observed a few times. V and J are TRBV7-3 and TRBJ2-5, with D unclear. The CDR3 extends over 13 amino acids. The V gene lost 4 bases and the J gene lost 4 bases, with 10 bases spanning the gap. CDR1 and CDR2 from the germline V gene are SGHTA and FQGTGA. CDR3 in amino acids: CASSSDLLETQYF. The CDR3 DNA is TGTGCCAGCAGCTCGGACCTCCTAGAGACCCAGTACTTC.

This clonotype has more than one count but fewer than ten. V gene TRBV7-8 combines with J gene TRBJ2-5, with 11 bases fitting TRBD2. The CDR3 is 14 amino acids. The V and J ends lost 6 bases and 3 bases, in that order; junction bases with no gene match: 3. The germline V gene encodes CDR1 SGHVS and CDR2 FQNEAQ. CDR3: CASRLLAGEETQYF. In DNA form, the CDR3 reads TGTGCCAGCAGATTACTAGCGGGGGAAGAGACCCAGTACTTC.

The chain links TRBV20-1 to TRBJ2-3, with TRBD2 matching 14 bases. Unmatched junction bases numbered 9, after V lost 6 bases and J lost 1 base. Germline-derived CDR1 and CDR2 are DFQATT and SNEGSKA (reference sequence). The CDR3 has 17 amino acids. The CDR3 sequence is CSAHDGTSGGGTDTQYF. CDR3 DNA sequence: TGCAGTGCACACGATGGGACTAGCGGGGGAGGCACAGATACGCAGTATTTT.

J is TRBJ1-2 and V is TRBV7-9; no definite D call. The CDR3 runs 15 residues. Between the trimmed V and J ends, which lost 5 bases and 7 bases, there was a span of 20 bases. The germline V gene has CDR1 SEHNR and CDR2 FQNEAQ (reference sequence). The CDR3 DNA reads as TGTGCCAGCAGCCACGTCCAGTTTTATCGGGTTGGCTACACCTTC. Its protein is CASSHVQFYRVGYTF.

In the case of this clonotype: Germline and junction disagree at one end, which may indicate a read error. The chain couples TRBV2 to TRBJ1-2; no definite D call. The length of the CDR3 is 13 residues. Germline V gene sequence: CDR1 SNHLY, CDR2 FYNNEI. The CDR3 loop reads CACSATLNYGYTF. CDR3 coding DNA: TGTGCCTGCAGCGCGACCCTGAACTATGGCTACACCTTC.

The V and J genes are TRBV6-2 or TRBV6-3 and TRBJ1-2; a possible D gene is TRBD1 (6 bases). V lost 0 bases to trimming and J lost 2 bases, with 10 bases between them. The CDR3 contains 15 residues. Germline values: CDR1 MNHEY, CDR2 SVGEGT. The CDR3: CASSYSRGRNYGYTF. The CDR3 region has the DNA TGTGCCAGCAGTTACTCTCGGGGGCGCAACTATGGCTACACCTTC.

On this clonotype: An end of the junction differs from the germline gene, which may be a read error. V and J are TRBV4-1 and TRBJ2-3, with 7 positions matching TRBD1. This CDR3 has 16 amino acids. Germline loops: CDR1 MGHRA, CDR2 YSYEKL. For the CDR3, the DNA is TGCGTCAGCAGCCACCGCCGGGACAGAGCCACAGATACGCAGTATTTT. Residues: CVSSHRRDRATDTQYF.

The rearrangement uses TRBV7-2 and TRBJ1-4, with TRBD1 as a possible D gene (5 bases). V lost 1 base, J lost 8 bases, and 11 bases lay in between. Germline CDR1 and CDR2: SGHTA and FQGNSA. There are 14 residues in the CDR3. This chain's CDR3 is CASSLEKGREKLFF. The CDR3 bases are TGTGCCAGCAGCTTAGAGAAGGGACGAGAAAAACTGTTTTTT. Together with reference TRBV7-2 and TRBJ1-4, the CDR3 gives the full variable domain: GAGVSQSPSNKVTEKGKDVELRCDPISGHTALYWYRQSLGQGLEFLIYFQGNSAPDKSGLPSDRFSAERTGGSVSTLTIQRTQQEDSAVYLCASSLEKGREKLFFGSGTQLSVL.

In regard to this clonotype: Possible read error: a much larger clone is one base away. This chain connects TRBV7-9 to TRBJ2-3; D is perhaps TRBD1 or TRBD2 (5 bases each). The CDR3 extends over 16 amino acids. Between the trimmed V and J ends, which lost 3 bases and 4 bases, there was a span of 17 bases. Looked up from germline, CDR1 is SEHNR and CDR2 is FQNEAQ (reference sequence). This chain's CDR3 is CASSLGPRRDADTQYF. The CDR3, as DNA: TGTGCCAGCAGCTTGGGACCCAGACGTGACGCAGATACGCAGTATTTT.

This clonotype came up a few times. V gene TRBV6-5 combines with J gene TRBJ2-7; tentative D call: TRBD1 (5 bases). CDR1 is MNHEY, CDR2 SVGAGI, per germline. With 6 bases removed from V and 0 bases from J, the gap between germline ends came to 15 bases. The CDR3 extends over 15 amino acids. CDR3 nucleotide sequence: TGTGCCAGCAGCATCACAGGATCCAGCTCCTACGAGCAGTACTTC. It is translated as CASSITGSSSYEQYF.

This clonotype was seen more than once but under ten times. The chain's CDR3 is CASSPVRGTQYF. The CDR3 DNA sequence: TGTGCCAGCAGCCCGGTACGGGGTACGCAGTATTTT. The J gene is TRBJ2-3, the V gene TRBV21-1; no DNA check was done on the table's D call, TRBD1. TRBV21-1 is a documented pseudogene. This CDR3 is 12 amino acids long.